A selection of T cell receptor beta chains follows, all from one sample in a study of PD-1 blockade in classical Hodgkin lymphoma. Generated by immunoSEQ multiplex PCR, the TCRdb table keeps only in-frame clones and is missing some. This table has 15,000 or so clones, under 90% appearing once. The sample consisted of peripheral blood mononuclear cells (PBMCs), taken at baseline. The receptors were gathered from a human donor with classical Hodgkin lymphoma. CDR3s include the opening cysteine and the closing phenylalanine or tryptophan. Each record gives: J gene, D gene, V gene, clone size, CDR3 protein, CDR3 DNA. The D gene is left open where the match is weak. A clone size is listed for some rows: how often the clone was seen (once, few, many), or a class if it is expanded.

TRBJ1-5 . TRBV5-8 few CASSLEQGSDQPQHF TGTGCCAGCAGCTTGGAACAGGGTAGCGACCAGCCCCAGCATTTT
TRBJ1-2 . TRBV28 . CASQVPNYGYTF TGTGCCAGCCAGGTCCCTAACTATGGCTACACCTTC
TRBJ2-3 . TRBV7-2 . CASSSTGRVDTQYF TGTGCCAGCAGCTCTACGGGACGGGTAGATACGCAGTATTTT
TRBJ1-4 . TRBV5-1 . CASSLGRPTTNEKLFF TGCGCCAGCAGCTTGGGGCGGCCCACAACTAATGAAAAACTGTTTTTT
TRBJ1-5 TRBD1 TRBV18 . CASSPDRASNQPQHF TGTGCCAGCTCACCCGACAGGGCTAGCAATCAGCCCCAGCATTTT
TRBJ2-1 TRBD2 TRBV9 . CASSTSGGSYNEQFF TGTGCCAGCAGCACTAGCGGGGGTAGCTACAATGAGCAGTTCTTC
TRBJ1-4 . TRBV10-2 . CASRDGQTGNEKLFF TGCGCCAGCAGGGACGGGCAGACTGGAAATGAAAAACTGTTTTTT
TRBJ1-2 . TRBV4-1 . CASSPPTPGTYGYTF TGCGCCAGCAGCCCCCCAACGCCTGGGACCTATGGCTACACCTTC
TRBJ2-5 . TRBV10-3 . CAISESVQETQYF TGTGCCATCAGTGAGTCGGTGCAAGAGACCCAGTACTTC
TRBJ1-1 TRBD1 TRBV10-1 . CASSERTGTNTEAFF TGCGCCAGCAGTGAGCGGACAGGGACGAACACTGAAGCTTTCTTT
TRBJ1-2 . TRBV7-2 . CASSFDRNYGYTF TGTGCCAGCAGCTTCGACAGGAACTATGGCTACACCTTC
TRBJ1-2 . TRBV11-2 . CASSLGAGYGYTF TGTGCCAGCAGCTTAGGGGCAGGGTATGGCTACACCTTC
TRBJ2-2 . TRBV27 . CASAGGRRTGELFF TGTGCCAGCGCCGGAGGACGTCGGACCGGGGAGCTGTTTTTT
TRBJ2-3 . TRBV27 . CASRPTTDTQYF TGTGCCAGCAGACCGACCACAGATACGCAGTATTTT
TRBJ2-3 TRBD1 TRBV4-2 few CASSQELTGADTQYF TGTGCCAGCAGCCAAGAACTCACAGGGGCAGATACGCAGTATTTT
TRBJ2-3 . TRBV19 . CASSSRDSLTDTQYF TGTGCCAGTAGTTCACGGGACTCACTCACAGATACGCAGTATTTT
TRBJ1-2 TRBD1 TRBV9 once CASSVPAREPRGRKNGYTF TGTGCCAGCAGCGTCCCCGCTCGGGAGCCCAGGGGGCGCAAGAATGGCTACACCTTC
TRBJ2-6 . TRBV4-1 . CASSHNYHRAGANVLTF TGCGCCAGCAGCCATAATTACCACAGGGCTGGGGCCAACGTCCTGACTTTC
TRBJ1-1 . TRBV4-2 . CASSQDPARRPEAFF TGTGCCAGCAGCCAAGACCCTGCCAGGAGGCCTGAAGCTTTCTTT
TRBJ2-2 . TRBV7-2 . CASSLLLNTGELFF TGTGCCAGCAGCTTATTACTGAACACCGGGGAGCTGTTTTTT
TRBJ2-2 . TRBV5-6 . CASSLPGENTGELFF TGTGCCAGCAGCTTGCCAGGAGAGAACACCGGGGAGCTGTTTTTT
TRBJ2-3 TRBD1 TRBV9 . CASSPFQGESTDTQYF TGTGCCAGCAGCCCATTCCAGGGGGAAAGCACAGATACGCAGTATTTT
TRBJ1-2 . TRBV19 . CASTDLGQINYGYTF TGTGCCAGTACTGACCTTGGACAAATTAACTATGGCTACACCTTC
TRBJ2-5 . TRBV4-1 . CASSHLGQQQETQYF TGCGCCAGCAGCCACCTCGGACAGCAACAAGAGACCCAGTACTTC
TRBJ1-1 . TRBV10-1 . CASSESKQGVRAEAFF TGCGCCAGCAGTGAGTCGAAGCAGGGTGTAAGGGCTGAAGCTTTCTTT
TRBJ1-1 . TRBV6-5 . CASSSHWRMNTEAFF TGTGCCAGCAGTTCCCATTGGCGGATGAACACTGAAGCTTTCTTT
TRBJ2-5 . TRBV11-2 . CASSLERRVDQETQYF TGTGCCAGCAGCTTAGAGCGCAGAGTCGATCAAGAGACCCAGTACTTC
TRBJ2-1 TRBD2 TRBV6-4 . CASRRTSGGFSHEQFF TGTGCCAGCAGACGGACTAGCGGGGGGTTTTCTCATGAGCAGTTCTTC
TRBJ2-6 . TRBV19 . CASIDSGANVLTF TGTGCCAGTATAGACTCTGGGGCCAACGTCCTGACTTTC
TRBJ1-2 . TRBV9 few CASSASGDYGYTF TGTGCCAGCAGCGCCTCGGGGGACTATGGCTACACCTTC
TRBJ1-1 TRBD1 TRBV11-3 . CASSRGQGRAFF TGTGCCAGCAGCAGGGGACAGGGGAGAGCTTTCTTT
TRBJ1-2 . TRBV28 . CASSSAAGPNYGYTF TGTGCCAGCAGTTCGGCGGCAGGGCCTAACTATGGCTACACCTTC
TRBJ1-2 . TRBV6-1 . CAGGLLNYGYTF TGTGCCGGGGGGCTTCTTAACTATGGCTACACCTTC
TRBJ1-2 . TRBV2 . CASSDYLYGYTF TGTGCCAGCAGTGATTACCTCTATGGCTACACCTTC
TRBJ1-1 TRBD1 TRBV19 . CASDRGLEAFF TGTGCCAGCGACAGGGGGCTTGAAGCTTTCTTT
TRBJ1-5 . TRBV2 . CASSDPDRTQHF TGTGCCAGCAGTGATCCCGACAGAACCCAGCATTTT
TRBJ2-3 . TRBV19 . CASSIGTLSTDTQYF TGTGCCAGTAGTATAGGGACCCTCAGCACAGATACGCAGTATTTT
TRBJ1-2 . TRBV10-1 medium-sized CASSDGPWPSYGYTF TGCGCCAGCAGTGACGGGCCTTGGCCCTCCTATGGCTACACCTTC
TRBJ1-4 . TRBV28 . CASSPQQGRGNEKLFF TGTGCCAGCAGTCCACAACAGGGTCGCGGTAATGAAAAACTGTTTTTT
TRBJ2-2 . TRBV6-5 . CASTISGEPGELFF TGTGCCAGCACCATATCAGGGGAGCCCGGGGAGCTGTTTTTT
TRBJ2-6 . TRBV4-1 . CASSQDPRRGSSGANVLTF TGCGCCAGCAGCCAAGATCCGCGCAGGGGTAGCTCTGGGGCCAACGTCCTGACTTTC
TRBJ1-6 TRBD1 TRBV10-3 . CATSGTGGEVNNSPLHF TGTGCCACCTCCGGGACAGGGGGCGAAGTAAATAATTCACCCCTCCACTTT
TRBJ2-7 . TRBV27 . CASSLRGPSREQYF TGTGCCAGCAGTTTGCGGGGGCCATCTCGCGAGCAGTACTTC
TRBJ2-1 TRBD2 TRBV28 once CASSPNAGGSYNEQFF TGTGCCAGCAGTCCCAATGCGGGGGGCTCCTACAATGAGCAGTTCTTC
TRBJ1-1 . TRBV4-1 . CASSLSIRNTEAFF TGCGCCAGCAGCCTTAGTATAAGGAACACTGAAGCTTTCTTT
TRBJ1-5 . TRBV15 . CATSRVEGGRGPQHF TGTGCCACCAGCAGAGTAGAGGGGGGTAGGGGTCCCCAGCATTTT
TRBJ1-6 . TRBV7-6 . CASSLGQTGLNSPLHF TGTGCCAGCAGCTTAGGCCAGACAGGACTTAATTCACCCCTCCACTTT
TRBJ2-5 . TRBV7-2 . CASSLEGVSQTQYF TGTGCCAGCAGCTTAGAAGGGGTCAGTCAGACCCAGTACTTC
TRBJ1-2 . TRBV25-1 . CASSEYEAVYGYTF TGTGCCAGCAGTGAATATGAGGCAGTCTACGGCTACACCTTC
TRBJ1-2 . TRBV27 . CASSLSVDLSYYGYTF TGTGCCAGCAGTTTATCTGTCGACTTATCCTACTATGGCTACACCTTC
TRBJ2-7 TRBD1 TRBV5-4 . CASSGGQGRSYEQYF TGTGCCAGCAGCGGGGGACAGGGGCGCTCCTACGAGCAGTACTTC
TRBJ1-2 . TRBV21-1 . CASTNKVFSLDGAPPHGYTF TGTGCCAGCACCAACAAAGTTTTTAGCCTGGACGGTGCGCCGCCGCATGGCTACACCTTC